The 18 T cell receptor beta chains in this list originate from one sample, sequenced in a study of technical replicates of blood from a handful of donors. Profiling relied on immunoSEQ multiplex PCR, and the TCRdb table lists in-frame clones only, not all of them. The sample lists about 73,000 clones, 85% to 95% seen once, with roughly 4.5% in the top ten. Sequencing was done on a sample of PBMCs. Receptor source: a human donor in good health. Some clones in this sample may be carry-over from other donors' samples.

The chain couples TRBV19 to TRBJ1-2; D ambiguous. V lost 1 base to trimming and J lost 4 bases, with 13 bases between them. The germline V gene encodes CDR1 LNHDA and CDR2 SQIVND (reference sequence). The CDR3 is made up of 15 amino acids. CDR3 region: CASSIVLAPLYGYTF. The CDR3, as DNA: TGTGCCAGTAGTATAGTCCTAGCACCTCTCTATGGCTACACCTTC. Based on the CDR3 plus reference TRBV19 and TRBJ1-2, the full variable domain is DGGITQSPKYLFRKEGQNVTLSCEQNLNHDAMYWYRQDPGQGLRLIYYSQIVNDFQKGDIAEGYSVSREKKESFPLTVTSAQKNPTAFYLCASSIVLAPLYGYTFGSGTRLTVV.

This rearrangement joins TRBV10-3 to TRBJ1-4, with TRBD1 matching over 9 bases. V lost 4 bases to trimming and J lost 8 bases; unmatched junction nucleotides: 5. The CDR3 covers 14 residues. Germline lookup yields CDR1 ENHRY and CDR2 SYGVKD. CDR3 in amino acids: CAISATTGGEKLFF. The CDR3 DNA is TGTGCCATCAGTGCAACGACAGGGGGAGAAAAACTGTTTTTT.

The rearrangement joins TRBV6-6 to TRBJ2-3; possible D gene TRBD2, 6 bases. The V and J ends lost 7 bases and 4 bases respectively, with 15 bases between them. The CDR3 sequence is 14 residues long. Per the germline V gene, CDR1 is MNHNY and CDR2 is SVGAGI (reference sequence). The CDR3 DNA reads TGTGCCAGCAACGACGGGAGCCGGGCAGATACGCAGTATTTT. This encodes CASNDGSRADTQYF.

This sequence joins TRBV4-1 and TRBJ2-7; 12 nucleotides align to TRBD2. CDR1 MGHRA and CDR2 YSYEKL come from the germline V gene. The CDR3 covers 16 residues. After removal of 2 bases from V and 4 bases from J, the junction contained 6 bases not matched to a gene. CDR3 coding DNA: TGCGCCAGCAGCCAACCGACTAGCGGGAGTTGGTACGAGCAGTACTTC. Translating gives CASSQPTSGSWYEQYF.

V gene TRBV5-6 combines with J gene TRBJ2-5; D gene unclear. V was pared by 2 bases and J by 5 bases, with 4 bases between. Germline V CDR1 and CDR2: SGHDT, YYEEEE. The length of the CDR3 is 11 residues. The CDR3 DNA is TGTGCCAGCAGCTTCGGGGAGACCCAGTACTTC. Translation: CASSFGETQYF.

This clone was counted a few times. The V and J genes are TRBV7-3 and TRBJ1-1; D is undetermined. The V gene's germline CDR1 is SGHTA and CDR2 FQGTGA. The CDR3 sequence is 13 residues long. Trimming shortened V by 4 bases and J by 3 bases, and 9 bases separated the two germline ends. The CDR3: CASSYDPDTEAFF. CDR3 DNA: TGTGCCAGCAGCTATGATCCGGACACTGAAGCTTTCTTT.

The CDR3 here is CASSERGSGANVLTF. For the CDR3, the DNA is TGTGCCAGCAGTGAGCGGGGCTCTGGGGCCAACGTCCTGACTTTC. This chain links TRBV2 with TRBJ2-6; D perhaps matches TRBD2 (6 bases). Looked up from germline, CDR1 is SNHLY and CDR2 is FYNNEI. This CDR3 region has 15 residues. The V and J ends lost 3 bases and 0 bases respectively, with 6 bases between them.

V is TRBV4-3 and J is TRBJ1-1; TRBD1 matches at 9 bases. Germline V lookup: CDR1 LGHNA, CDR2 YSLEER. The V segment lost 5 bases and the J segment 5 bases; nucleotides outside the gene matches: 3. CDR3 length equals 13 residues. The CDR3 DNA sequence: TGCGCCAGCAGCGACAGGGGGGGAACTGAAGCTTTCTTT. Translating gives CASSDRGGTEAFF.

The chain carries TRBV27 and TRBJ2-1, with D maybe TRBD2 (5 bases). Germline V gene data show CDR1 as MNHEY and CDR2 as SMNVEV (reference sequence). CDR3 length: 16 amino acids. Trimming stripped 2 bases from V and 5 bases from J, with 16 bases between. The CDR3 here is CASSLGWTRSDNEQFF. The CDR3 coding sequence is TGTGCCAGCAGTTTAGGTTGGACTCGGTCAGACAATGAGCAGTTCTTC.

CDR3 protein: CASSSTGDGYTF. Written as DNA, the CDR3 is TGTGCCAGTAGTAGTACAGGGGATGGCTACACCTTC. The chain links TRBV19 to TRBJ1-2, with 7 bases fitting TRBD1. V trimming: 4 bases; J trimming: 6 bases; junction bases outside the gene matches: 2. The CDR3 length is 12 residues. Germline-derived CDR1 and CDR2 are LNHDA and SQIVND (reference sequence).

The chain recombines TRBV6-1 with TRBJ2-5, with TRBD1 matching 7 bases. Germline loops: CDR1 MNHNS, CDR2 SASEGT. This CDR3 is built from 15 residues. V shed 3 bases and J 3 bases; nucleotides not matched to a gene: 7. The CDR3 region has the DNA TGTGCCAGCAGTGAGTCCACCGGGACAGAAGAGACCCAGTACTTC. Translated: CASSESTGTEETQYF.

The J gene is TRBJ2-7, the V gene TRBV6-5, with TRBD1 matching 9 bases. This CDR3 has 14 residues. In germline, CDR1 is MNHEY, CDR2 SVGAGI. V trimming: 3 bases; J trimming: 5 bases; junction bases outside the gene matches: 5. The CDR3 spells CASSYHRGRDEQYF. In nucleotides, the CDR3 is TGTGCCAGCAGTTATCACAGGGGGCGGGACGAGCAGTACTTC.

This CDR3 is CTSRQVNTIYF. The CDR3 bases are TGCACCAGCAGGCAGGTAAACACCATATATTTT. The chain uses TRBV1 and TRBJ1-3; no check of the table's D call, TRBD1, against the DNA was made. TRBV1 represents a pseudogene. The CDR3 covers 11 residues.

The V gene is TRBV29-1, the J gene TRBJ1-1; the D gene is possibly TRBD1 (5 bases). The CDR3 is 14 amino acids. The germline CDR1 and CDR2 sequences are SQVTM and ANQGSEA. Trimming left V 4 bases short and J 4 bases short, with 16 bases between. The CDR3 DNA is TGCAGCGTTGGGTCGGACACGCCGAGCACTGAAGCTTTCTTT. It specifies CSVGSDTPSTEAFF.

The rearrangement uses TRBV7-2 and TRBJ1-5, with D maybe TRBD1 (6 bases). The germline CDR1 and CDR2 sequences are SGHTA and FQGNSA. Trimming removed 2 bases at V and 3 bases at J, with 8 bases between. The CDR3 is 14 residues long. This CDR3 reads CASSLTGSNQPQHF. CDR3 DNA: TGTGCCAGCAGCTTAACAGGGTCCAATCAGCCCCAGCATTTT. Full variable domain (rest looked up from reference TRBV7-2 and TRBJ1-5): GAGVSQSPSNKVTEKGKDVELRCDPISGHTALYWYRQSLGQGLEFLIYFQGNSAPDKSGLPSDRFSAERTGGSVSTLTIQRTQQEDSAVYLCASSLTGSNQPQHFGDGTRLSIL.

The rearrangement links TRBV4-3 to TRBJ2-1, with TRBD2 matching 11 bases. CDR1 and CDR2 from the germline V gene are LGHNA and YSLEER. The CDR3 totals 18 residues. V shed 0 bases and J 7 bases; nucleotides not matched to a gene: 11. The CDR3 loop reads CASSQDAVRLAGWNEQFF. The CDR3 nucleotides read TGCGCCAGCAGCCAAGATGCGGTTAGACTAGCGGGGTGGAATGAGCAGTTCTTC.

The gene calls are TRBV19 and TRBJ2-1, with 9 bases that match TRBD1. The CDR3 spans 15 residues. Germline lookup yields CDR1 LNHDA and CDR2 SQIVND (reference sequence). J gave up 8 bases and V 6 bases, and 11 bases lay outside the gene matches. This CDR3 reads CASRYRDRVFDEQFF. DNA of the CDR3: TGTGCCAGTAGATACCGGGACAGGGTTTTCGATGAGCAGTTCTTC.

The chain links TRBV7-2 to TRBJ2-4; 8 bases fit TRBD1. Germline V gene lookup returns CDR1 SGHTA and CDR2 FQGNSA. Trimming cost V 5 bases and J 0 bases; bases outside gene matches: 12. The CDR3 contains 18 residues. Here the CDR3 reads CASSSQQQGGLAKNIQYF. The CDR3 DNA reads as TGTGCCAGCAGCAGTCAGCAACAGGGGGGATTAGCCAAAAACATTCAGTACTTC.